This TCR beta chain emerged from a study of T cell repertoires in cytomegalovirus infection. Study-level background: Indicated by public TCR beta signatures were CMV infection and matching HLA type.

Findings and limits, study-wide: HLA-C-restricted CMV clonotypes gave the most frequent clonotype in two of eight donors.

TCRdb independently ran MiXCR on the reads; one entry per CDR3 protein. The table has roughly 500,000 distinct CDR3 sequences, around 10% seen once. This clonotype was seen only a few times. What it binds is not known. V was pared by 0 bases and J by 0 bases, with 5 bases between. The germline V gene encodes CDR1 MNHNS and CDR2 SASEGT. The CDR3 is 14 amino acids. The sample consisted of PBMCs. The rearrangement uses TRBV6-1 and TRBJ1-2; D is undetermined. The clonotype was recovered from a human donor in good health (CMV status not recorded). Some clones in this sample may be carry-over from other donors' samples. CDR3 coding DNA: TGTGCCAGCAGTGAAGCGCCGTCTAACTATGGCTACACCTTC. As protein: CASSEAPSNYGYTF.